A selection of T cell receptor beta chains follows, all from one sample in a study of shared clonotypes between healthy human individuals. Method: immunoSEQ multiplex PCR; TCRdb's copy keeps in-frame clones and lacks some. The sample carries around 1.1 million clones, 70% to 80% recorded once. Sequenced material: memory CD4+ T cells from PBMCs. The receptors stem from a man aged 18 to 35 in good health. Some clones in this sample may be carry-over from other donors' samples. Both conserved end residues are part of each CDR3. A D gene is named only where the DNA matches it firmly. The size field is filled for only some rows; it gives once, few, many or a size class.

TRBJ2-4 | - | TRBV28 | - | CAVVSAVNIQYF | TGTGCCGTGGTTTCGGCTGTAAACATTCAGTACTTC
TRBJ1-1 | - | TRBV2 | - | CASSEALGQMNTEAFF | TGTGCCAGCAGTGAAGCTTTAGGGCAGATGAACACTGAAGCTTTCTTT
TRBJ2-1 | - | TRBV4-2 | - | CASSKGILDNEQFF | TGTGCCAGCAGCAAAGGCATTCTAGACAATGAGCAGTTCTTC
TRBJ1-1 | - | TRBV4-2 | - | CASSPVGGKGNTEAFF | TGTGCCAGCAGCCCCGTTGGGGGGAAAGGGAACACTGAAGCTTTCTTT
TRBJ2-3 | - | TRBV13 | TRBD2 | CASSSKTGLAGGPADTQYF | TGTGCCAGCAGCTCGAAAACGGGACTAGCGGGAGGGCCCGCAGATACGCAGTATTTT
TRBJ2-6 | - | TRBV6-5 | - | CATRRPGANVLTF | TGTGCCACGAGGAGGCCTGGGGCCAACGTCCTGACTTTC
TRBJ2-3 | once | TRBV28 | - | CASSLGAGSPGDTQYF | TGTGCCAGCAGTTTAGGGGCGGGGTCCCCTGGTGATACGCAGTATTTT
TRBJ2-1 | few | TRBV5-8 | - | CASNPNFYNEQFF | TGTGCCAGCAATCCAAACTTCTACAATGAGCAGTTCTTC
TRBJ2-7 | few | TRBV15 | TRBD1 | CATSRGGQGWEQYF | TGTGCCACCAGCAGAGGGGGACAGGGATGGGAGCAGTACTTC
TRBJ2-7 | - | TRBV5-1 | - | CASSLAGHLDYEQYF | TGCGCCAGCAGCTTGGCGGGGCACCTCGACTACGAGCAGTACTTC
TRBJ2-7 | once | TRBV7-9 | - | CASTSDRGDYEQYF | TGTGCCAGCACCTCGGATAGGGGGGACTACGAGCAGTACTTC
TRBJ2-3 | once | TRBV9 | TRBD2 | CASSPRGERGFTDTQYF | TGTGCCAGCAGCCCCCGAGGTGAGCGGGGTTTCACAGATACGCAGTATTTT
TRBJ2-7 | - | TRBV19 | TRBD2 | CASSTASGIYEQYF | TGTGCCAGTAGTACTGCTAGCGGGATATACGAGCAGTACTTC
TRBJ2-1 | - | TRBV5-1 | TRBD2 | CASSDIAGDRRNEQFF | TGCGCCAGCAGCGATATAGCGGGAGACAGACGGAATGAGCAGTTCTTC
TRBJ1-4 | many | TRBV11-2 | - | CASSLVGAATNEKLFF | TGTGCCAGCAGCTTAGTGGGGGCCGCAACTAATGAAAAACTGTTTTTT
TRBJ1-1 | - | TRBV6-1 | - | CATGKLGTEAFF | TGTGCCACCGGGAAGCTAGGGACTGAAGCTTTCTTT
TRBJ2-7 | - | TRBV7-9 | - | CASSQGGVSVAYEQYF | TGTGCCAGCAGCCAAGGGGGGGTCAGTGTGGCGTACGAGCAGTACTTC
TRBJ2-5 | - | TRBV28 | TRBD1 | CASRGTAYQETQYF | TGTGCCAGCAGGGGGACAGCATACCAAGAGACCCAGTACTTC
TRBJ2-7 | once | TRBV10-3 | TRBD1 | CAVLDRGLGQYF | TGTGCCGTCCTCGACAGGGGGCTAGGGCAGTACTTC
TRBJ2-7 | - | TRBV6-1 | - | CASSENGSEQYF | TGTGCCAGCAGTGAAAACGGGAGCGAGCAGTACTTC
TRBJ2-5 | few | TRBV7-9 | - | CASSLAGAVETQYF | TGTGCCAGCAGCTTAGCCGGGGCGGTTGAGACCCAGTACTTC
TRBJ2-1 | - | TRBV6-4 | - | CASSDFQTRLYNEQFF | TGTGCCAGCAGTGACTTCCAGACTAGATTGTACAATGAGCAGTTCTTC
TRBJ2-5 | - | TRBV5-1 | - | CASSLALGRTQETQYF | TGCGCCAGCAGCTTGGCCTTGGGCAGAACACAAGAGACCCAGTACTTC
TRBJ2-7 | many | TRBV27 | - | CASSSGPARGPYEQYF | TGTGCCAGCAGTTCGGGGCCCGCGCGGGGGCCCTACGAGCAGTACTTC
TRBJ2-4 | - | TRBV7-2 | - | CASSLGDLAKNIQYF | TGTGCCAGCAGCTTAGGGGACTTAGCCAAAAACATTCAGTACTTC
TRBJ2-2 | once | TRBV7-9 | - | CASSLLPGDTGELFF | TGTGCCAGCAGCTTACTTCCAGGAGACACCGGGGAGCTGTTTTTT
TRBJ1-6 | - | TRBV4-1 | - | CASSQDATPGGSPLHF | TGCGCCAGCAGCCAAGATGCGACACCTGGGGGATCACCCCTCCACTTT
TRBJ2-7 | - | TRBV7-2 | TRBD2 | CASSQRRASGSNEQYF | TGTGCCAGCAGCCAACGCAGGGCTAGCGGGAGCAACGAGCAGTACTTC
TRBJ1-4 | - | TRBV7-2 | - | CASSLRATNEKLFF | TGTGCCAGCAGCTTAAGGGCAACTAATGAAAAACTGTTTTTT
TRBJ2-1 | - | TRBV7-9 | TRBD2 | CASSLDTGGYNEQFF | TGTGCCAGCAGCTTAGATACGGGAGGGTACAATGAGCAGTTCTTC
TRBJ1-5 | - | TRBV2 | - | CASSESLPSLQPQHF | TGTGCCAGCAGTGAATCTCTGCCATCTCTTCAGCCCCAGCATTTT
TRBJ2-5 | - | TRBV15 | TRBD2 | CATSRGSGSRQETQYF | TGTGCCACCAGCAGGGGTAGCGGGAGCAGACAAGAGACCCAGTACTTC
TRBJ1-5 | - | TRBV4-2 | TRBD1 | CASSQDETGRGQPQHF | TGTGCCAGCAGCCAAGATGAGACAGGGCGGGGTCAGCCCCAGCATTTT
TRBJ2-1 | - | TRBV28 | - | CAGGLGAANYNEQFF | TGTGCCGGGGGGCTAGGGGCAGCTAATTACAATGAGCAGTTCTTC
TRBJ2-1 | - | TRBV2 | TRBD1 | CASIKGQGGHEQFF | TGTGCCAGCATCAAGGGACAGGGGGGCCATGAGCAGTTCTTC
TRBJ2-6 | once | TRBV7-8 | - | CASSFWQGASGANVLTF | TGTGCCAGCAGCTTCTGGCAGGGAGCCTCTGGGGCCAACGTCCTGACTTTC
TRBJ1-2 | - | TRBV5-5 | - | CASSLAGRAGWDGYTF | TGTGCCAGCAGCTTGGCCGGAAGGGCGGGATGGGATGGCTACACCTTC
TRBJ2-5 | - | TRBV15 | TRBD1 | CATSEPGQQETQYF | TGTGCCACCAGCGAGCCGGGACAGCAAGAGACCCAGTACTTC